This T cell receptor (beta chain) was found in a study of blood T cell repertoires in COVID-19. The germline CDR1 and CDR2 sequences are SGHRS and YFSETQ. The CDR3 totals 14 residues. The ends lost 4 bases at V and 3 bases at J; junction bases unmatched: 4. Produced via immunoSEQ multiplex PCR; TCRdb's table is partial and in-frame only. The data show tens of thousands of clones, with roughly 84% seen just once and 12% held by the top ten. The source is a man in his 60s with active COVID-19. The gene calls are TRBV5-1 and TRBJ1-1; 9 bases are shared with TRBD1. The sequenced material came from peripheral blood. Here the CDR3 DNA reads TGCGCCAGCAGCAAGGACAGGGGAGACACTGAAGCTTTCTTT. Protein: CASSKDRGDTEAFF.